Following are 24 T cell receptor beta chains from one sample sequenced in a study of blood T cell repertoires in COVID-19. Method: immunoSEQ multiplex PCR; TCRdb's copy keeps in-frame clones and lacks some. The repertoire has more than 95,000 clones, over 65% of them found once; the top ten carry under 30%. The sample was peripheral blood. The receptors were gathered from a man between 60 and 75 years old with acute or convalescent COVID-19.

The J gene is TRBJ1-2, the V gene TRBV6-5, with 7 positions matching TRBD1. The trim removed 2 bases at V and 4 bases at J, leaving 4 bases unmatched. The CDR3 loop spans 14 amino acids. Germline-derived CDR1 and CDR2 are MNHEY and SVGAGI. CDR3 region: CASSYPAGGYGYTF. As DNA, the CDR3 is TGTGCCAGCAGTTACCCGGCAGGGGGCTATGGCTACACCTTC.

The rearrangement uses TRBV6-5 and TRBJ1-5, with D possibly matching TRBD1 (5 bases). The CDR3 totals 14 residues. Germline-derived CDR1 and CDR2 are MNHEY and SVGAGI. Trimming left V 2 bases short and J 2 bases short, with 7 bases between. CDR3 nucleotides: TGTGCCAGCAGTTACGGAGGGGGCAATCAGCCCCAGCATTTT. Amino acids: CASSYGGGNQPQHF.

This chain links TRBV18 with TRBJ1-2; D remains unclear. The CDR3 consists of 12 residues. V was clipped by 2 bases and J by 10 bases, with 11 bases between them. Germline loops: CDR1 KGHSH, CDR2 LQKENI. The CDR3 sequence: CASSPVVGVYTF. The CDR3 DNA reads as TGTGCCAGCTCACCAGTGGTCGGGGTCTACACCTTC.

The chain couples TRBV19 to TRBJ2-3; 7 bases agree with TRBD2. Trimming took 5 bases from V and 9 from J; bases not matched to a gene: 14. Germline assignment: CDR1 LNHDA and CDR2 SQIVND (reference sequence). This CDR3 is built from 15 residues. CDR3 DNA sequence: TGTGCCAGTAGTCGTGGGCGGGAGTTCGCTTCGACGCAGTATTTT. Amino acids: CASSRGREFASTQYF. Drawing the rest from reference TRBV19 and TRBJ2-3, the complete variable domain is DGGITQSPKYLFRKEGQNVTLSCEQNLNHDAMYWYRQDPGQGLRLIYYSQIVNDFQKGDIAEGYSVSREKKESFPLTVTSAQKNPTAFYLCASSRGREFASTQYFGPGTRLTVL.

The V gene is TRBV19, the J gene TRBJ1-3, with no clear D. The CDR3 consists of 17 residues. Germline V gene sequence: CDR1 LNHDA, CDR2 SQIVND (reference sequence). Trimming stripped 1 base from V and 4 bases from J, with 17 bases between. CDR3 sequence (DNA): TGTGCCAGTAGTATAGGCGGTCGGTCCGCATCGGGAAACACCATATATTTT. Its translation: CASSIGGRSASGNTIYF.

This clone was seen a handful of times. The CDR3 coding sequence is TGTGCCAGCTATAAAGATAGCGGGAGCCAGTACAATGAGCAGTTCTTC. Translation: CASYKDSGSQYNEQFF. V usage is TRBV5-6 and J usage is TRBJ2-1; 9 bases match TRBD2. Germline V gene lookup returns CDR1 SGHDT and CDR2 YYEEEE. J was trimmed by 4 bases and V by 7 bases; bases with no gene match: 12. The CDR3 runs to 16 residues.

This chain joins TRBV11-2 and TRBJ2-5; unclear D gene. The CDR3 runs to 15 residues. V dropped 0 bases and J dropped 5 bases, with 13 bases sitting between them. CDR1 is SGHAT, CDR2 FQNNGV, per germline. CDR3 region: CASSLDFSTMETQYF. The CDR3 bases are TGTGCCAGCAGCTTAGATTTCAGTACAATGGAGACCCAGTACTTC.

The CDR3 sequence: CATRARGQIYEQYF. CDR3 in DNA: TGTGCCACCAGGGCCAGGGGGCAAATCTACGAGCAGTACTTC. The chain recombines TRBV24-1 with TRBJ2-7; 8 bases map to TRBD1. CDR3 size: 14 residues. CDR1 is KGHDR and CDR2 is SFDVKD in the germline V gene. V shed 7 bases and J 3 bases; nucleotides not matched to a gene: 7.

The chain uses TRBV7-2 and TRBJ2-3; TRBD2 might be the D (7 bases). V lost 0 bases and J 1 base, leaving 14 bases between the germline ends. The CDR3 runs to 17 residues. The germline V gene has CDR1 SGHTA and CDR2 FQGNSA. Written as DNA, the CDR3 is TGTGCCAGCAGCTTAGCGGGAGGGGGTAGGGGCACAGATACGCAGTATTTT. It specifies CASSLAGGGRGTDTQYF. Looking up the rest from reference TRBV7-2 and TRBJ2-3 gives the full variable domain: GAGVSQSPSNKVTEKGKDVELRCDPISGHTALYWYRQSLGQGLEFLIYFQGNSAPDKSGLPSDRFSAERTGGSVSTLTIQRTQQEDSAVYLCASSLAGGGRGTDTQYFGPGTRLTVL.

The V call is TRBV28, the J call TRBJ1-1; perhaps TRBD1 as D (6 bases). Germline loops: CDR1 MDHEN, CDR2 SYDVKM. The CDR3 is 12 amino acids. V lost 6 bases and J 7 bases, leaving 12 bases between the germline ends. The DNA of the CDR3 is TGTGCCAGCAGCTCACAGGGTCATGAAGCTTTCTTT. Its protein product is CASSSQGHEAFF.

The chain couples TRBV2 to TRBJ1-5; 8 bases map to TRBD1. In germline, CDR1 is SNHLY, CDR2 FYNNEI. J lost 0 bases, V lost 1 base, and 11 bases had no gene match. This CDR3 has 19 amino acids. This CDR3 is CASSEGGAGGITSNQPQHF. The CDR3 DNA sequence: TGTGCCAGCAGTGAAGGGGGGGCAGGGGGCATAACTAGCAATCAGCCCCAGCATTTT.

This clone appeared a few times. The gene calls are TRBV5-1 and TRBJ1-5; D is unresolved. CDR1 and CDR2 (germline): SGHRS, YFSETQ. Trimming shortened V by 5 bases and J by 3 bases, and 15 bases separated the two germline ends. The CDR3 is made up of 15 amino acids. The CDR3 DNA sequence: TGCGCCAGCAGGGCCACCGGGTCCTCCAATCAGCCCCAGCATTTT. Protein product: CASRATGSSNQPQHF.

The chain uses TRBV6-5 and TRBJ1-1; a weak D match, TRBD1 (6 bases). With 2 bases removed from V and 4 bases from J, the gap between germline ends came to 17 bases. CDR1 is MNHEY, CDR2 SVGAGI, per germline. The CDR3 has 16 residues. This CDR3 reads CASSYVGQGIGTEAFF. The CDR3 nucleotides read TGTGCCAGCAGTTACGTGGGGCAGGGGATAGGCACTGAAGCTTTCTTT.

V usage is TRBV2 and J usage is TRBJ2-1, with 12 nucleotides matching TRBD2. CDR1 is SNHLY, CDR2 FYNNEI, per germline. Trimming removed 11 bases from V and 0 bases from J; junction bases left unmatched: 17. This CDR3 comprises 19 residues. The CDR3 loop is CALRGGTSGRSSSYNEQFF. The DNA for the CDR3 is TGTGCCCTAAGGGGTGGAACTAGCGGGAGGTCGAGCTCCTACAATGAGCAGTTCTTC.

This chain connects TRBV11-3 to TRBJ2-2, with 8 nucleotides matching TRBD2. Trimming at V came to 1 base and at J to 6 bases, leaving 7 bases not matched to a gene. The germline V gene encodes CDR1 SGHNT and CDR2 YENEEA. This CDR3 comprises 16 residues. In DNA form, the CDR3 reads TGTGCCAGCAGCTTAGTGGCGAGCGGGAGCCCCGGGGAGCTGTTTTTT. Amino acids: CASSLVASGSPGELFF.

This clone was seen a single time. This chain joins TRBV4-1 and TRBJ1-3, with D possibly being TRBD1 (6 bases). The CDR3 consists of 14 residues. Trimming cost V 7 bases and J 0 bases, with 10 bases left between them. Germline V gene lookup returns CDR1 MGHRA and CDR2 YSYEKL. As DNA, the CDR3 is TGCGCCAGCAAGACAGGCTCCTCTGGAAACACCATATATTTT. Residues: CASKTGSSGNTIYF.

This chain connects TRBV7-6 to TRBJ2-5, with D perhaps TRBD1 (6 bases). This CDR3 region has 14 residues. Germline V lookup: CDR1 SGHVS, CDR2 FNYEAQ. With 5 bases removed from V and 4 bases from J, the gap between germline ends came to 14 bases. The CDR3 coding sequence is TGTGCCAGCAGCCCCATCCCCAGGGGAGAGACCCAGTACTTC. Translating it yields CASSPIPRGETQYF.

The chain links TRBV15 to TRBJ2-3; 11 bases are a match to TRBD2. V lost 0 bases to trimming and J lost 4 bases; unmatched junction nucleotides: 0. The CDR3 length is 15 residues. Germline CDR1 and CDR2: LNHNV and YYDKDF (reference sequence). The CDR3 sequence is CATSRELAGADTQYF. The CDR3 DNA is TGTGCCACCAGCAGAGAACTAGCGGGAGCAGATACGCAGTATTTT. The complete variable domain, with remaining parts taken from reference TRBV15 and TRBJ2-3, reads DAMVIQNPRYQVTQFGKPVTLSCSQTLNHNVMYWYQQKSSQAPKLLFHYYDKDFNNEADTPDNFQSRRPNTSFCFLDIRSPGLGDTAMYLCATSRELAGADTQYFGPGTRLTVL.

This chain connects TRBV7-9 to TRBJ2-1, with TRBD2 matching 10 bases. V dropped 5 bases and J dropped 6; count of bases not matched to a gene: 1. The CDR3 contains 13 residues. The germline V gene encodes CDR1 SEHNR and CDR2 FQNEAQ (reference sequence). CDR3 protein: CASSASGSNEQFF. For the CDR3, the DNA is TGTGCCAGCAGCGCTAGCGGGAGCAATGAGCAGTTCTTC. Based on the CDR3 plus reference TRBV7-9 and TRBJ2-1, the full variable domain is DTGVSQNPRHKITKRGQNVTFRCDPISEHNRLYWYRQTLGQGPEFLTYFQNEAQLEKSRLLSDRFSAERPKGSFSTLEIQRTEQGDSAMYLCASSASGSNEQFFGPGTRLTVL.

This sequence joins TRBV6-5 and TRBJ1-2; 8 nucleotides align to TRBD1. CDR3 size: 15 residues. Germline values: CDR1 MNHEY, CDR2 SVGAGI. J was trimmed by 8 bases and V by 0 bases; bases with no gene match: 8. The CDR3 DNA sequence: TGTGCCAGCAGTTACTCAAGCGGACAGGGCAACGGCTACACCTTC. Its protein is CASSYSSGQGNGYTF.

The chain employs TRBV10-3 and TRBJ2-3; no definite D call. Germline lookup yields CDR1 ENHRY and CDR2 SYGVKD. V shed 10 bases and J shed 4 bases, with 21 bases lying between them. The CDR3 is 15 amino acids. CDR3 amino acids: CASAYGLSGPDTQYF. The CDR3, as DNA: TGTGCCAGCGCATATGGTCTCTCTGGGCCAGATACGCAGTATTTT.

Only one count was recorded for this clone. The rearrangement joins TRBV7-2 to TRBJ1-2; D not resolved. Trimming stripped 5 bases from V and 5 bases from J, with 9 bases between. Germline V lookup: CDR1 SGHTA, CDR2 FQGNSA. The CDR3 length is 12 residues. The DNA of the CDR3 is TGTGCCAGCAGCGTCACGGAGTATGGCTACACCTTC. This gives the protein CASSVTEYGYTF.

The J gene is TRBJ2-5, the V gene TRBV12-5, with D possibly being TRBD1 (6 bases). Trimming took 2 bases from V and 4 from J, leaving 23 bases between them. The germline gives CDR1 LGHNT, CDR2 FRNRAP. CDR3 length: 18 amino acids. CDR3: CASGLFRGGPGVPETQYF. The CDR3 DNA follows: TGTGCTAGTGGTTTGTTTAGGGGCGGGCCAGGGGTTCCAGAGACCCAGTACTTC.

The rearrangement joins TRBV10-2 to TRBJ2-4; 10 bases agree with TRBD2. The CDR3 consists of 17 residues. J lost 0 bases, V lost 2 bases, and 4 bases had no gene match. Germline V gives CDR1 WSHSY, CDR2 SAAADI. CDR3 sequence: CASSEGGLAVAKNIQYF. Written as DNA, the CDR3 is TGCGCCAGCAGTGAGGGAGGACTAGCGGTAGCCAAAAACATTCAGTACTTC.